These T cell receptor beta chains were read from a single sample in a study of early T cells in non-severe SARS-CoV-2 infection. TCRdb used MiXCR to reprocess the 5' RACE reads, holding one entry per CDR3 protein. The table records about 60,000 distinct CDR3 sequences, 7.5% to 10% of them present only once. Material: whole blood. Source of these receptors: an adult who was a healthcare worker with PCR-confirmed SARS-CoV-2 infection or an uninfected control (not recorded which). Each CDR3 is given with its conserved first and last residue. The D gene is left open where the match is weak. Clone size is stated in some rows and not others, as once, few, many or a class when expanded.

D gene: -; clone size: few; J gene: TRBJ1-2; V gene: TRBV3-1; CDR3 DNA: TGTGCCAGCAGCCTGGACAGCTATGGCTACACCTTC; CDR3 protein: CASSLDSYGYTF
D gene: -; clone size: few; J gene: TRBJ2-3; V gene: TRBV6-2/TRBV6-3; CDR3 DNA: TGTGCCAGCAGTTATTCTCTCGGGGCACTCCGTGTTGCGCAGTATTTT; CDR3 protein: CASSYSLGALRVAQYF
D gene: TRBD1; clone size: few; J gene: TRBJ2-3; V gene: TRBV18; CDR3 DNA: TGTGCCAGCTCACCACCGGTGGGACAGGGCCCAGATACGCAGTATTTT; CDR3 protein: CASSPPVGQGPDTQYF
D gene: -; clone size: -; J gene: TRBJ2-2; V gene: TRBV30; CDR3 DNA: TGTGCCTGGAGAGCAGGGAACACCGGGGAGCTGTTTTTT; CDR3 protein: CAWRAGNTGELFF
D gene: TRBD1; clone size: -; J gene: TRBJ1-6; V gene: TRBV10-2; CDR3 DNA: TGCGCCAGCAGTGAGCCCGGGACAGGGTATTTACCCCTCCACTTT; CDR3 protein: CASSEPGTGYLPLHF
D gene: -; clone size: few; J gene: TRBJ1-2; V gene: TRBV12-3/TRBV12-4; CDR3 DNA: TGTGCCAGCAGTTCCACGGAAGTGAAGGACTATGGCTACACCTTC; CDR3 protein: CASSSTEVKDYGYTF
D gene: TRBD2; clone size: few; J gene: TRBJ2-3; V gene: TRBV7-2; CDR3 DNA: TGTGCCAGCAGCTTAACTAGCGGGGGGGCCGGAGCAGATACGCAGTATTTT; CDR3 protein: CASSLTSGGAGADTQYF
D gene: -; clone size: -; J gene: TRBJ2-3; V gene: TRBV6-5; CDR3 DNA: TGTGCCAGCAGTTACTCGCCAACAGATACGCAGTATTTT; CDR3 protein: CASSYSPTDTQYF
D gene: -; clone size: -; J gene: TRBJ1-2; V gene: TRBV29-1; CDR3 DNA: TGCAGCGTTGAAAGGCCCAAGGAGGGAGCTAACTATGGCTACACCTTC; CDR3 protein: CSVERPKEGANYGYTF
D gene: TRBD1; clone size: many; J gene: TRBJ1-1; V gene: TRBV7-9; CDR3 DNA: TGTGCCAGCAGCCGGGAAACAGGGGGCACTGAAGCTTTCTTT; CDR3 protein: CASSRETGGTEAFF
D gene: -; clone size: many; J gene: TRBJ2-2; V gene: TRBV7-8; CDR3 DNA: TGTGCCAGCGCTCGGCGGACGAACACCGGGGAGCTGTTTTTT; CDR3 protein: CASARRTNTGELFF
D gene: -; clone size: few; J gene: TRBJ1-1; V gene: TRBV2; CDR3 DNA: TGTGCCAGCAGTGCTTCGGGAGTCGCTAACACTGAAGCTTTCTTT; CDR3 protein: CASSASGVANTEAFF
D gene: -; clone size: few; J gene: TRBJ2-3; V gene: TRBV12-3/TRBV12-4; CDR3 DNA: TGTGCCAGCAGTCCTAGGATGAGACGCACAGATACGCAGTATTTT; CDR3 protein: CASSPRMRRTDTQYF
D gene: -; clone size: -; J gene: TRBJ2-5; V gene: TRBV4-2; CDR3 DNA: TGTGCCAGCAGCCAAGGGGACTTTGGGACCCAGTACTTC; CDR3 protein: CASSQGDFGTQYF
D gene: -; clone size: many; J gene: TRBJ2-2; V gene: TRBV7-7; CDR3 DNA: TGTGCCAGCAGCTTACAGGGACCGAACACCGGGGAGCTGTTTTTT; CDR3 protein: CASSLQGPNTGELFF
D gene: TRBD2; clone size: -; J gene: TRBJ2-5; V gene: TRBV6-5; CDR3 DNA: TGTGCCAGCAGTTATTTGACTAGCGGGGAGTCCGTAACCCAAGAGACCCAGTACTTC; CDR3 protein: CASSYLTSGESVTQETQYF
D gene: -; clone size: many; J gene: TRBJ1-5; V gene: TRBV27; CDR3 DNA: TGTGCCAGCAGTTTAGGCAGGGGCTATGATCAGCCCCAGCATTTT; CDR3 protein: CASSLGRGYDQPQHF
D gene: -; clone size: many; J gene: TRBJ1-2; V gene: TRBV4-1; CDR3 DNA: TGCGCCAGCAGCCAAAAAAGCACGCCCGTGATTCATGGCTACACCTTC; CDR3 protein: CASSQKSTPVIHGYTF
D gene: -; clone size: few; J gene: TRBJ1-5; V gene: TRBV19; CDR3 DNA: TGTGCCAGTAGGAGACAAATCGATAGCAATCAGCCCCAGCATTTT; CDR3 protein: CASRRQIDSNQPQHF
D gene: -; clone size: few; J gene: TRBJ2-3; V gene: TRBV3-1; CDR3 DNA: TGTGCCAGCAGCGCGTGGTCTAGCGAAACGCAGTATTTT; CDR3 protein: CASSAWSSETQYF
D gene: -; clone size: few; J gene: TRBJ2-5; V gene: TRBV6-5; CDR3 DNA: TGTGCCAGCAGTTCCCTCCGGTCGTTTGCGGAAGTCTACCAAGAGACCCAGTACTTC; CDR3 protein: CASSSLRSFAEVYQETQYF
D gene: TRBD2; clone size: many; J gene: TRBJ2-1; V gene: TRBV5-4; CDR3 DNA: TGTGCCAGCAGCGGGGGGGGTTTGGTCTCCAATGAGCAGTTCTTC; CDR3 protein: CASSGGGLVSNEQFF
D gene: -; clone size: few; J gene: TRBJ2-4; V gene: TRBV6-1; CDR3 DNA: TGTGCCAGCAGTGAAAACAAAAACATTCAGTACTTC; CDR3 protein: CASSENKNIQYF
D gene: -; clone size: -; J gene: TRBJ2-5; V gene: TRBV7-2; CDR3 DNA: TGTGCCAGCAGCTTAGTGTTCGATGGGACCCAGTACTTC; CDR3 protein: CASSLVFDGTQYF
D gene: -; clone size: many; J gene: TRBJ1-2; V gene: TRBV5-8; CDR3 DNA: TGTGCCAGCCAGTGGGGCGATGGCTACACCTTC; CDR3 protein: CASQWGDGYTF
D gene: -; clone size: few; J gene: TRBJ1-1; V gene: TRBV9; CDR3 DNA: TGTGCCAGCAGTATACAGCGTAACACTGAAGCTTTCTTT; CDR3 protein: CASSIQRNTEAFF
D gene: -; clone size: many; J gene: TRBJ2-3; V gene: TRBV20-1; CDR3 DNA: TGCAGTGCTAGAAAGGGGGTGGCAGATACGCAGTATTTT; CDR3 protein: CSARKGVADTQYF
D gene: TRBD2; clone size: -; J gene: TRBJ2-1; V gene: TRBV27; CDR3 DNA: TGTGCCAGCAGTTATAGAACCACCCTAGCGGGGGGGACCTACAATGAGCAGTTCTTC; CDR3 protein: CASSYRTTLAGGTYNEQFF
D gene: -; clone size: -; J gene: TRBJ2-5; V gene: TRBV12-3/TRBV12-4; CDR3 DNA: TGTGCCAGCAGTTTCGCTTGGGGGGAGACCCAGTACTTC; CDR3 protein: CASSFAWGETQYF
D gene: TRBD2; clone size: few; J gene: TRBJ2-5; V gene: TRBV7-2; CDR3 DNA: TGTGCCAGCAGCTTAGGACTAGCGGGGGGGCTTGAGACCCAGTACTTC; CDR3 protein: CASSLGLAGGLETQYF
D gene: -; clone size: few; J gene: TRBJ2-1; V gene: TRBV7-2; CDR3 DNA: TGTGCCAGCAGCTTAGTGTCTGGTGACGCGGAGTTCTTC; CDR3 protein: CASSLVSGDAEFF
D gene: -; clone size: few; J gene: TRBJ2-2; V gene: TRBV7-6; CDR3 DNA: TGTGCCAGCAGCCTAGGGGCAGGGGGGTACACCGGGGAGCTGTTTTTT; CDR3 protein: CASSLGAGGYTGELFF
D gene: -; clone size: -; J gene: TRBJ2-5; V gene: TRBV5-6; CDR3 DNA: TGTGCCAGCAGCCCGACCCGGGACAACCTGTACCAAGAGACCCAGTACTTC; CDR3 protein: CASSPTRDNLYQETQYF
D gene: -; clone size: many; J gene: TRBJ2-3; V gene: TRBV7-9; CDR3 DNA: TGTGCCAGCAGCTCAGTAGATACGCAGTATTTT; CDR3 protein: CASSSVDTQYF
D gene: -; clone size: few; J gene: TRBJ1-4; V gene: TRBV12-5; CDR3 DNA: TGTGCTAGTGGCCCTGCAGGGCTGACTAATGAAAAACTGTTTTTT; CDR3 protein: CASGPAGLTNEKLFF
D gene: TRBD1; clone size: many; J gene: TRBJ2-1; V gene: TRBV27; CDR3 DNA: TGTGCCAGCTCCGACAGGGTCTCCTACAATGAGCAGTTCTTC; CDR3 protein: CASSDRVSYNEQFF
D gene: -; clone size: few; J gene: TRBJ1-1; V gene: TRBV7-9; CDR3 DNA: TGTGCCAGCAGCTTAAGGCAGGGCGGTGGTGAAGCTTTCTTT; CDR3 protein: CASSLRQGGGEAFF
D gene: TRBD1; clone size: few; J gene: TRBJ1-2; V gene: TRBV4-1; CDR3 DNA: TGCGCCAGCAGCTCCGACAGGGGGCAGGGTGGCTACACCTTC; CDR3 protein: CASSSDRGQGGYTF
D gene: TRBD1; clone size: many; J gene: TRBJ2-6; V gene: TRBV27; CDR3 DNA: TGTGCCAGCGTGGAGGTAGACAGGGTCCACGCTGGGGCCAACGTCCTGACTTTC; CDR3 protein: CASVEVDRVHAGANVLTF
D gene: TRBD1; clone size: -; J gene: TRBJ1-2; V gene: TRBV9; CDR3 DNA: TGTGCCAGCAGCGTAGAAACAGGGGGCGCCTATGGCTACACCTTC; CDR3 protein: CASSVETGGAYGYTF
D gene: TRBD1; clone size: -; J gene: TRBJ1-2; V gene: TRBV10-3; CDR3 DNA: TGTGCCATCAGTCCCGGGACAGGGTATGGCTACACCTTC; CDR3 protein: CAISPGTGYGYTF
D gene: TRBD1; clone size: -; J gene: TRBJ2-1; V gene: TRBV24-1; CDR3 DNA: TGTGCCACAAGTTCAGGGGGCAACTACAATGAGCAGTTCTTC; CDR3 protein: CATSSGGNYNEQFF
D gene: -; clone size: many; J gene: TRBJ2-2; V gene: TRBV7-6; CDR3 DNA: TGTGCCAGCAGCTTAGAGGGCAGCGCACCCGGGGAGCTGTTTTTT; CDR3 protein: CASSLEGSAPGELFF
D gene: -; clone size: -; J gene: TRBJ2-5; V gene: TRBV2; CDR3 DNA: TGTGCCAGCAGTGAAGCAGCCGTCGGGCTAGAGACCCAGTACTTC; CDR3 protein: CASSEAAVGLETQYF